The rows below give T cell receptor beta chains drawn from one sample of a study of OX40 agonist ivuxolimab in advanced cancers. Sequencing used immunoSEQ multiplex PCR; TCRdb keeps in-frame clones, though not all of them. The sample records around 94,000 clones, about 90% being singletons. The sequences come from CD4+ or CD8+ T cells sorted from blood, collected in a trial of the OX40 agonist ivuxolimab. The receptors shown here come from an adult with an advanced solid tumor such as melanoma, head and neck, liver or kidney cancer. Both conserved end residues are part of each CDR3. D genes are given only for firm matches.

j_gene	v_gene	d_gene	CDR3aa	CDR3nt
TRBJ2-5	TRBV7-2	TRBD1	CASSYDRGPTQYF	TGTGCCAGCAGCTATGACAGGGGTCCGACCCAGTACTTC
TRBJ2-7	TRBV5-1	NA	CASSLAPGSYEQYF	TGCGCCAGCAGCTTGGCCCCGGGGTCCTACGAGCAGTACTTC
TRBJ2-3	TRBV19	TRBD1	CASSKTGPTDTQYF	TGTGCCAGTAGTAAGACAGGGCCTACAGATACGCAGTATTTT
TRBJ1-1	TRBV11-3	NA	CASSNERQMISPEAFF	TGTGCCAGCAGCAACGAACGACAGATGATAAGCCCTGAAGCTTTCTTT
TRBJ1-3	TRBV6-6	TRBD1	CASSYGGTGSGNTIYF	TGTGCCAGCAGTTACGGAGGGACAGGCTCTGGAAACACCATATATTTT
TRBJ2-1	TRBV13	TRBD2	CASALAGVANEQFF	TGTGCCAGTGCACTAGCGGGAGTAGCTAATGAGCAGTTCTTC
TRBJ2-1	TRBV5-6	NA	CASSLWTPTSSYNEQFF	TGTGCCAGCAGCTTGTGGACTCCTACTAGCTCCTACAATGAGCAGTTCTTC
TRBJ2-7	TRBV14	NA	CASSQVQETEQYF	TGTGCCAGCAGCCAAGTGCAAGAGACCGAGCAGTACTTC
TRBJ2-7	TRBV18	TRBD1	CASSQGASQGQRENF	TGTGCCAGCTCACAGGGGGCGTCACAGGGCCAACGCGAAAACTTC
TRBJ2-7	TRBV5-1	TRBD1	CASSVGTGRYEQYF	TGCGCCAGCAGCGTGGGGACAGGGAGGTACGAGCAGTACTTC
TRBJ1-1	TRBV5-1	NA	CASSLETSNTEAFF	TGCGCCAGCAGCTTGGAGACAAGTAACACTGAAGCTTTCTTT
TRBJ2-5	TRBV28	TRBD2	CASSLTSGAETQYF	TGTGCCAGCAGTTTGACTAGCGGTGCGGAGACCCAGTACTTC
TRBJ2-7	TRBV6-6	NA	CASSLGQIYEQYF	TGTGCCAGCAGCCTCGGACAAATCTACGAGCAGTACTTC
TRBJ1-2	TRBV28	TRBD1	CASSPTGTATYGYTF	TGTGCCAGCAGTCCGACCGGGACAGCGACCTATGGCTACACCTTC
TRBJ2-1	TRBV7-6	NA	CASSSPPNEQFF	TGTGCCAGCAGCTCTCCCCCCAATGAGCAGTTCTTC
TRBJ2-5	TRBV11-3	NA	CASSRTPGETQYF	TGTGCCAGCAGCCGCACCCCGGGGGAGACCCAGTACTTC
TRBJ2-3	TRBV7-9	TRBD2	CASSPGLAPNRDTQYF	TGTGCCAGCAGCCCCGGACTAGCTCCCAACCGAGATACGCAGTATTTT